One sample yielded the 15 T cell receptor beta chains listed below, sequenced in a study of T cell repertoires in cytomegalovirus infection. Via MiXCR, TCRdb re-called the reads, giving one row per CDR3 protein. This sample yields roughly 500,000 distinct CDR3 sequences, of which about 42% are seen a single time; about two fifths belongs to the top ten. Their cognate antigens are unknown. The sample in question was cultured PBMCs, obtained from culture after CMV antigen stimulation. The origin of the receptors is a human donor in good health (CMV status not recorded). Some clones in this sample may be carry-over from other donors' samples.

This clonotype came up a few times. The V gene is TRBV7-2, the J gene TRBJ1-5; no clear D. CDR3 length equals 15 residues. Per germline, CDR1 SGHTA and CDR2 FQGNSA. The ends were cut back, 4 bases at V and 0 bases at J, with 10 bases in the middle. The DNA for the CDR3 is TGTGCCAGCAGCTCTTGGGCGGATAGCAATCAGCCCCAGCATTTT. Translation: CASSSWADSNQPQHF.

The genes are TRBV6-1 and TRBJ2-7; 9 bases are a match to TRBD2. CDR1 and CDR2 from the germline V gene are MNHNS and SASEGT. The CDR3 consists of 13 residues. V lost 6 bases, J lost 9 bases, and 9 bases stayed unmatched. CDR3 region: CASRRTSAVGQYF. The CDR3, as DNA: TGTGCCAGCAGACGGACTAGCGCCGTCGGGCAGTACTTC.

This clonotype showed up just a few times. The chain carries TRBV7-8 and TRBJ1-1, with D unclear. Per germline, CDR1 SGHVS and CDR2 FQNEAQ. The ends were cut back, 1 base at V and 4 bases at J, with 10 bases in the middle. The CDR3 sequence is 14 residues long. The DNA for the CDR3 is TGTGCCAGCAGCTTAGAGGCACGTGGCACTGAAGCTTTCTTT. Translation gives CASSLEARGTEAFF.

This clonotype has a count of ten or more. The chain combines TRBV7-8 with TRBJ1-6; no definite D call. Germline loops: CDR1 SGHVS, CDR2 FQNEAQ. With 1 base removed from V and 10 bases from J, the gap between germline ends came to 11 bases. This CDR3 is 14 amino acids long. In nucleotides, the CDR3 is TGTGCCAGCAGCTTAGACAGAATTACATCACCCCTCCACTTT. It encodes CASSLDRITSPLHF.

The DNA for the CDR3 is TGTGCCAGCAGTTCAACCGGAGGGCCGGAGACCCAGTACTTC. Protein product: CASSSTGGPETQYF. The chain is built from TRBV12-3 or TRBV12-4 and TRBJ2-5; a possible D gene is TRBD2 (6 bases). The CDR3 is made up of 14 amino acids. V was shortened by 4 bases and J by 5 bases, with 14 bases between the two germline ends.

V and J are TRBV7-2 and TRBJ2-3; TRBD2 matches at 8 bases. V gave up 5 bases and J gave up 5 bases; unmatched junction bases: 9. The CDR3 extends over 15 amino acids. Germline CDR1 and CDR2: SGHTA and FQGNSA. CDR3 loop: CASSRRGGRVDTQYF. CDR3 in DNA: TGTGCCAGCAGCCGACGGGGGGGCCGGGTAGATACGCAGTATTTT.

The V and J genes are TRBV7-2 and TRBJ2-7; 12 bases agree with TRBD1. V shed 5 bases and J 8 bases; nucleotides not matched to a gene: 10. The CDR3 loop spans 15 amino acids. The germline gives CDR1 SGHTA, CDR2 FQGNSA. CDR3 protein: CASSPGTGGILKQYF. The CDR3, as DNA: TGTGCCAGCAGCCCAGGGACAGGGGGCATATTAAAGCAGTACTTC. Combining the CDR3 with reference TRBV7-2 and TRBJ2-7 gives the whole variable domain GAGVSQSPSNKVTEKGKDVELRCDPISGHTALYWYRQSLGQGLEFLIYFQGNSAPDKSGLPSDRFSAERTGGSVSTLTIQRTQQEDSAVYLCASSPGTGGILKQYFGPGTRLTVT.

The chain combines TRBV7-2 with TRBJ2-5, with a tentative D call TRBD1 (5 bases). The CDR3 is 14 amino acids. Germline V CDR1 and CDR2: SGHTA, FQGNSA. V was pared by 5 bases and J by 9 bases, with 19 bases between. This CDR3 is CASSPRQGGLAQYF. The CDR3 coding sequence is TGTGCCAGCAGCCCCCGGCAGGGTGGGTTGGCCCAGTACTTC.

This clonotype was seen more than once but under ten times. The V and J genes are TRBV4-2 and TRBJ2-1, with D possibly being TRBD1 (7 bases). CDR1 is LGHNA, CDR2 YNFKEQ, per germline. This CDR3 has 17 residues. Trimming took off 3 bases at V and 8 bases at J, with 23 bases between the two ends. The CDR3 DNA reads TGTGCCAGCAGCCACCCCAACTCCCTCAGGGGGGCGGATGAGCAGTTCTTC. Translating gives CASSHPNSLRGADEQFF.

The V and J genes are TRBV25-1 and TRBJ2-3; TRBD1 might be the D (5 bases). This CDR3 spans 15 amino acids. V lost 0 bases and J lost 3, with 10 bases in between. CDR1 is MGHDK and CDR2 is SYGVNS in the germline V gene. The CDR3 reads CASSEYQGLTDTQYF. The CDR3 nucleotides read TGTGCCAGCAGTGAATATCAGGGTTTGACAGATACGCAGTATTTT. The full variable domain, rest sourced from reference TRBV25-1 and TRBJ2-3, is EADIYQTPRYLVIGTGKKITLECSQTMGHDKMYWYQQDPGMELHLIHYSYGVNSTEKGDLSSESTVSRIRTEHFPLTLESARPSHTSQYLCASSEYQGLTDTQYFGPGTRLTVL.

The chain employs TRBV6-2 or TRBV6-3 and TRBJ2-1; D call uncertain. Germline CDR1 MNHEY, CDR2 SVGEGT. This CDR3 comprises 13 residues. V was shortened by 6 bases and J by 9 bases, with 15 bases between the two germline ends. The CDR3 region has the DNA TGTGCCAGCAGCTTCCCACCTCTCCCTGAGCAGTTCTTC. It codes for CASSFPPLPEQFF.

The chain uses TRBV7-2 and TRBJ2-5; no firm D call. The CDR3 totals 12 residues. V lost 5 bases to trimming and J lost 5 bases, with 9 bases between them. Germline lookup yields CDR1 SGHTA and CDR2 FQGNSA. The CDR3 DNA follows: TGTGCCAGCAGCCGGTTCCAGGAGACCCAGTACTTC. As protein: CASSRFQETQYF.

This clonotype has a handful of counts. The chain carries TRBV7-2 and TRBJ1-4; a weak D match, TRBD1 (6 bases). The CDR3 is made up of 15 amino acids. Germline V lookup: CDR1 SGHTA, CDR2 FQGNSA. The V and J ends lost 5 bases and 2 bases respectively, with 12 bases between them. This CDR3 is CASSTTRGTNEKLFF. CDR3 bases: TGTGCCAGCAGCACCACCAGGGGTACTAATGAAAAACTGTTTTTT.

This clonotype was seen only a few times. This chain links TRBV4-2 with TRBJ2-3; 9 bases are a match to TRBD2. With V trimmed by 4 bases and J by 4 bases, 15 bases remained unmatched. Germline loops: CDR1 LGHNA, CDR2 YNFKEQ. The CDR3 is 18 residues long. In nucleotides, the CDR3 is TGTGCCAGCAGCCTCTTCCCCTTAGCGGGGGCAGGGGCAGATACGCAGTATTTT. Its protein is CASSLFPLAGAGADTQYF.

The chain couples TRBV6-6 to TRBJ2-3; TRBD1 might be the D (5 bases). Germline assignment: CDR1 MNHNY and CDR2 SVGAGI (reference sequence). The CDR3 totals 16 residues. V shed 8 bases and J shed 2 bases, with 20 bases lying between them. The CDR3 DNA is TGTGCCAGCTGCGACCCAGGGTGGACCCACACAGATACGCAGTATTTT. Translation gives CASCDPGWTHTDTQYF.